This T cell receptor (beta chain) originates from a study of blood T cell repertoires in COVID-19. A single count supports this clone. The CDR3 sequence is 18 residues long. CDR1 is SGHTA, CDR2 FQGNSA, per germline. V shed 5 bases, J shed 0 bases, and the junction held 7 bases outside the gene matches. Data came from immunoSEQ multiplex PCR; TCRdb stores just in-frame clones and leaves some out. The data contain about 220,000 clones, more than 75% of them seen just once; the ten biggest clones take up 2.5% to 3.5%. Material: peripheral blood. The receptor was derived from a man aged 50-60 years who had recovered from COVID-19. This rearrangement joins TRBV7-2 to TRBJ2-1; 13 bases align to TRBD2. The CDR3 protein is CASSTGLAGASSYNEQFF. CDR3 DNA sequence: TGTGCCAGCAGCACCGGACTAGCGGGAGCCAGCTCCTACAATGAGCAGTTCTTC. Complete variable domain (other parts from reference TRBV7-2 and TRBJ2-1): GAGVSQSPSNKVTEKGKDVELRCDPISGHTALYWYRQSLGQGLEFLIYFQGNSAPDKSGLPSDRFSAERTGGSVSTLTIQRTQQEDSAVYLCASSTGLAGASSYNEQFFGPGTRLTVL.